This T cell receptor (beta chain) came from a study of T cells in tumors after PD-1 blockade. Study at large: Patients received pembrolizumab 200 mg every 3 weeks or cemiplimab 350 mg every 2 weeks. Some patients also took daily vismodegib 150 mg during anti-PD-1 treatment. Peripheral blood samples averaged 36,536 unique clonotypes and 100,000 to 130,000 templates.

Template: tumor biopsy or peripheral blood genomic DNA, roughly 550-6,500 ng per sample. The repertoire was sequenced with immunoSEQ multiplex PCR; TCRdb's copy has only in-frame clones and lacks some. The sample holds 20,000 to 25,000 clones; 65% to 85% are singletons and the top ten take roughly an eighth. V shed 7 bases and J shed 6 bases, with 16 bases lying between them. The CDR3 consists of 14 residues. The germline V gene encodes CDR1 LNHDA and CDR2 SQIVND (reference sequence). Sequencing used PBMCs, obtained after anti-PD-1 treatment. This receptor was taken from a human donor with basal cell carcinoma. This chain joins TRBV19 and TRBJ1-5, with D perhaps matching TRBD1 (5 bases). The CDR3 DNA reads as TGTGCCAGTAAGAAGGACATAAGAGCTCAGCCCCAGCATTTT. Its protein is CASKKDIRAQPQHF. Looking up the rest from reference TRBV19 and TRBJ1-5 gives the full variable domain: DGGITQSPKYLFRKEGQNVTLSCEQNLNHDAMYWYRQDPGQGLRLIYYSQIVNDFQKGDIAEGYSVSREKKESFPLTVTSAQKNPTAFYLCASKKDIRAQPQHFGDGTRLSIL.